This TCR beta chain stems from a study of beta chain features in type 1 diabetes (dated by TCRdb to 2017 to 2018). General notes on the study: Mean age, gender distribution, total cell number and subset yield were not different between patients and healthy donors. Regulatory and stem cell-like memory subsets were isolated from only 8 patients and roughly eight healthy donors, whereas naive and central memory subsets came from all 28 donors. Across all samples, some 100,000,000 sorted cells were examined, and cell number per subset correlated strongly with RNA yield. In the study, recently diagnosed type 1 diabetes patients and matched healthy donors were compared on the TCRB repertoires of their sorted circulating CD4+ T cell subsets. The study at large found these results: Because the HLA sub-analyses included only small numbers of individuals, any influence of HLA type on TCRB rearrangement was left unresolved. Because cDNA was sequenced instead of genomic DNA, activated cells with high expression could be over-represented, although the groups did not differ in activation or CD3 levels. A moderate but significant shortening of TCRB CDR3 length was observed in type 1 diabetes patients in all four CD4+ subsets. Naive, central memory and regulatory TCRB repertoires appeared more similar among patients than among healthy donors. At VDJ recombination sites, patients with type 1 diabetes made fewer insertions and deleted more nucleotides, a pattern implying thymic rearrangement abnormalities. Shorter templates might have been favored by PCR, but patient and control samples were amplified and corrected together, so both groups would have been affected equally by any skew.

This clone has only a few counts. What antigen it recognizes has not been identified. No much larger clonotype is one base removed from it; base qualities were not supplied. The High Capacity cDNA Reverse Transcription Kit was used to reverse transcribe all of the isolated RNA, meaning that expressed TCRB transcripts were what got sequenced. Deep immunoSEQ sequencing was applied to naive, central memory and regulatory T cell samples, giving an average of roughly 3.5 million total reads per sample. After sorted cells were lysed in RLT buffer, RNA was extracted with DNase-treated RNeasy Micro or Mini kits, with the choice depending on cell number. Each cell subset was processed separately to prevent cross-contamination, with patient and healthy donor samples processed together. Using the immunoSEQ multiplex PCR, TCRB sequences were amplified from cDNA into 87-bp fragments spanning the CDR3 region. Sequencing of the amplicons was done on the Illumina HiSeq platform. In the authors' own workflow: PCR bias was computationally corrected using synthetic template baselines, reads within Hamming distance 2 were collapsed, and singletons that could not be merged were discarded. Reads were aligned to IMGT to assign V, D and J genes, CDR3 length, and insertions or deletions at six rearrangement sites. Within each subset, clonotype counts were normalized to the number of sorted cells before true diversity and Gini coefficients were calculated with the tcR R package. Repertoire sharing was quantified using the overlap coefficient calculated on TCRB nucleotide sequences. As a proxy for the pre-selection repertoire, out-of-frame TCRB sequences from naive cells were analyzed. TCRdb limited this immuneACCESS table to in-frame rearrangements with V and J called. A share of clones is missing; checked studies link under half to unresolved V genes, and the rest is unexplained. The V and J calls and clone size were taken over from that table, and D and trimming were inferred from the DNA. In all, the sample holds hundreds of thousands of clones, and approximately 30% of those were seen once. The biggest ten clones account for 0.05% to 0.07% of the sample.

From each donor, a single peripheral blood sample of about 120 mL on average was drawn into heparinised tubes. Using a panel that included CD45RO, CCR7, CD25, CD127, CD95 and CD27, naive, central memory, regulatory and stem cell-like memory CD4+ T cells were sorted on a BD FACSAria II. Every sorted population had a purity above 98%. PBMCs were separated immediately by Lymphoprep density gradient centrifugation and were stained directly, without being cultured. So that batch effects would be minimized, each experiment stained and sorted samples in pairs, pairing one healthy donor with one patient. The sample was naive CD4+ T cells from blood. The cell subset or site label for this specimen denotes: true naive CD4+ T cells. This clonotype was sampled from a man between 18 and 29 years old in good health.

At the DNA level, the sequence is TGTGCCAGCACCGGGGCGACGAACTATGGCTACACCTTC. Its translation is CASTGATNYGYTF. This chain joins TRBV2 to TRBJ1-2; a weak D assignment points to TRBD1 (5 bases agree). Spanning cysteine to phenylalanine, the CDR3 consists of 13 amino acids. The only DNA kept is the CDR3, 39 bases in frame from the first base. The junction shows trimming of 7 bases on V and 2 bases on J, plus 11 bases between the germline ends. Taken from the germline V gene, the CDR1 and CDR2 loops are SNHLY and FYNNEI.